This is a list of T cell receptor beta chains from one sample in a study of blood T cells in healthy people across ages. TCRdb processed the 5' RACE reads anew with MiXCR; each CDR3 protein has one entry. Counted here are 800,000 to 1,000,000 distinct CDR3 sequences, roughly 48% occurring once; the ten biggest clones make up around 15%. The sample was blood. The source of these receptors is a man aged 25 to 45 in good health. The CDR3 runs from the conserved cysteine through the conserved F or W. A D gene is named only where the DNA matches it firmly. A row's size may be missing; if present it is once, few, many or a size class.

CDR3aa	CDR3nt	abundance	v_gene	j_gene	len	d_gene
CATFAGNTIYF	TGTGCCACCTTTGCTGGAAACACCATATATTTT	-	TRBV10-3	TRBJ1-3	11	-
CSASNPRTGRDEQFF	TGCAGTGCTAGCAACCCCCGGACAGGGAGGGATGAGCAGTTCTTC	-	TRBV20-1	TRBJ2-1	15	-
CAWGRQGGNTEAFF	TGTGCCTGGGGACGACAGGGGGGCAACACTGAAGCTTTCTTT	once	TRBV30	TRBJ1-1	14	TRBD1
CATSRGAGSDNEQFF	TGTGCCACCAGCAGAGGAGCAGGGTCCGACAATGAGCAGTTCTTC	few	TRBV15	TRBJ2-1	15	-
CASSWTGGSNQPQHF	TGTGCCAGCAGTTGGACAGGGGGGAGCAATCAGCCCCAGCATTTT	-	TRBV7-2	TRBJ1-5	15	TRBD1
CASSQDRERGFNEQYF	TGCGCCAGCAGCCAAGATCGAGAACGGGGGTTTAACGAGCAGTACTTC	-	TRBV4-3	TRBJ2-7	16	-
CASSLGWGTGNLEQYF	TGTGCCAGCAGCCTGGGGTGGGGGACAGGGAACCTCGAGCAGTACTTC	-	TRBV7-2	TRBJ2-7	16	TRBD1
CASSLGPAGGNEQFF	TGCGCCAGCAGCTTGGGCCCAGCGGGGGGCAATGAGCAGTTCTTC	-	TRBV5-1	TRBJ2-1	15	TRBD2
CSVYQGTSYEQYF	TGCAGCGTTTACCAGGGAACCTCCTACGAGCAGTACTTC	-	TRBV29-1	TRBJ2-7	13	-
CASSSGGRYGYTF	TGTGCCAGCAGTTCCGGGGGTCGGTATGGCTACACCTTC	-	TRBV6-2/TRBV6-3	TRBJ1-2	13	-
CASTSDTEAFF	TGTGCCAGCACCTCGGACACTGAAGCTTTCTTT	-	TRBV7-2	TRBJ1-1	11	-
CASTPSGGADYNEQFF	TGTGCCAGCACCCCATCCGGGGGGGCTGATTACAATGAGCAGTTCTTC	many	TRBV6-1	TRBJ2-1	16	TRBD2
CASSTLAGAGYEQFF	TGTGCCAGCAGCACACTAGCGGGGGCTGGGTATGAGCAGTTCTTC	few	TRBV7-2	TRBJ2-1	15	TRBD2
CAWQTGNTDTQYF	TGTGCCTGGCAGACAGGAAACACAGATACGCAGTATTTT	-	TRBV7-9	TRBJ2-3	13	-
CASSLVTGPKEQYF	TGTGCCAGCAGCTTAGTCACGGGACCGAAAGAGCAGTACTTC	-	TRBV7-2	TRBJ2-5	14	-
CASSKDPGNYNEQFF	TGTGCCAGCAGCAAGGATCCGGGAAACTACAATGAGCAGTTCTTC	-	TRBV7-2	TRBJ2-1	15	-
CSARDPESGNTIYF	TGCAGTGCTAGAGATCCGGAGTCTGGAAACACCATATATTTT	few	TRBV20-1	TRBJ1-3	14	-
CASSLGRGQNQPQHF	TGTGCCAGCAGCTTAGGCAGGGGTCAGAATCAGCCCCAGCATTTT	-	TRBV7-2	TRBJ1-5	15	-
CASSQDSSTNEKLFF	TGTGCCAGCAGCCAAGATAGTTCAACTAATGAAAAACTGTTTTTT	-	TRBV4-2	TRBJ1-4	15	-
CASSQIAGNSYEQFF	TGCGCCAGCAGCCAAATTGCAGGGAACTCCTACGAGCAGTTCTTC	-	TRBV4-1	TRBJ2-1	15	-
CASSLELVAAGYTF	TGTGCCAGCAGCTTAGAGTTGGTAGCCGCGGGCTACACCTTC	-	TRBV7-2	TRBJ1-2	14	-
CASSLVSAGQPQHF	TGTGCCAGCAGCTTAGTGTCGGCAGGCCAGCCCCAGCATTTT	few	TRBV7-2	TRBJ1-5	14	-
CSVEDQGGGQPQHF	TGCAGCGTTGAAGATCAGGGAGGGGGCCAGCCCCAGCATTTT	few	TRBV29-1	TRBJ1-5	14	TRBD1
CASSHRAQGNEQFF	TGTGCCAGCAGCCACCGGGCCCAAGGAAATGAGCAGTTCTTC	few	TRBV3-1	TRBJ2-1	14	-
CSAESPDSTNYGYTF	TGCAGTGCTGAATCCCCGGACAGTACTAACTATGGCTACACCTTC	-	TRBV20-1	TRBJ1-2	15	-
CASARGTSLINSPLHF	TGTGCCAGCGCCCGCGGGACCTCACTAATTAATTCACCCCTCCACTTT	-	TRBV7-2	TRBJ1-6	16	-
CASSYSTDNQETQYF	TGTGCCAGCAGTTACTCGACAGACAACCAAGAGACCCAGTACTTC	once	TRBV6-2/TRBV6-3	TRBJ2-5	15	-
CASSPPGGGASFNERFF	TGTGCCAGCAGTCCCCCGGGCGGAGGGGCAAGTTTCAATGAGCGGTTCTTC	-	TRBV7-2	TRBJ2-1	17	-
CAIRDENSYEQYF	TGTGCCATCAGGGATGAGAACTCCTACGAGCAGTACTTC	-	TRBV10-3	TRBJ2-7	13	-
CSASSRLQNTQYF	TGCAGTGCTAGTTCTCGCCTCCAGAATACGCAGTATTTT	-	TRBV20-1	TRBJ2-3	13	-
CASAKTGGKETQYF	TGTGCCAGCGCCAAGACAGGGGGCAAGGAGACCCAGTACTTC	-	TRBV3-1	TRBJ2-5	14	TRBD1
CASSDDLGTDTQYF	TGTGCCAGCAGTGACGACCTCGGGACAGATACGCAGTATTTT	many	TRBV25-1	TRBJ2-3	14	-
CASSQTGTGNTGELFF	TGCGCCAGCAGCCAGACCGGGACAGGGAACACCGGGGAGCTGTTTTTT	-	TRBV5-1	TRBJ2-2	16	TRBD1
CASSLVRGAIADTQYF	TGTGCCAGCAGCTTAGTTCGGGGGGCTATAGCGGATACGCAGTATTTT	-	TRBV7-9	TRBJ2-3	16	-
CASSADRVQPQHF	TGTGCCAGCTCAGCGGACAGGGTTCAGCCCCAGCATTTT	-	TRBV18	TRBJ1-5	13	TRBD1
CASSLGGTVNYGYTF	TGCGCCAGCAGCTTGGGAGGGACAGTCAACTATGGCTACACCTTC	few	TRBV5-1	TRBJ1-2	15	TRBD1
CASSYPLVLIYEQYF	TGTGCCAGCAGTTACCCACTAGTCCTCATCTACGAGCAGTACTTC	-	TRBV6-2/TRBV6-3	TRBJ2-7	15	-
CACSRASNEQFF	TGTGCCTGCAGCCGAGCTAGCAATGAGCAGTTCTTC	-	TRBV7-2	TRBJ2-1	12	-
CASSFTAGEGYTF	TGTGCCAGCAGCTTTACCGCAGGGGAAGGCTACACCTTC	-	TRBV7-9	TRBJ1-2	13	-
CSAREGTSSGNTIYF	TGCAGTGCTAGGGAGGGTACGAGCTCTGGAAACACCATATATTTT	-	TRBV20-1	TRBJ1-3	15	-
CSATRTSGGRTDTQYF	TGCAGTGCTACTAGGACTAGCGGGGGGCGCACAGATACGCAGTATTTT	few	TRBV20-1	TRBJ2-3	16	TRBD2
CASSQGCSYNEQFF	TGCGCCAGCAGCCAAGGATGCAGTTACAATGAGCAGTTCTTC	-	TRBV4-3	TRBJ2-1	14	-
CAWSLTTGPQHF	TGTGCCTGGAGCCTTACGACGGGGCCCCAGCATTTT	-	TRBV30	TRBJ1-5	12	-
CASSDERSNEQFF	TGTGCCAGCAGCGACGAGCGGAGCAATGAGCAGTTCTTC	-	TRBV9	TRBJ2-1	13	-
CASRPGQTNSPLHF	TGTGCCAGCAGACCGGGACAGACAAATTCACCCCTCCACTTT	-	TRBV12-3/TRBV12-4	TRBJ1-6	14	TRBD1
CASSLQGQLNSPLHF	TGTGCCAGCAGTTTACAGGGGCAACTTAATTCACCCCTCCACTTT	-	TRBV12-3/TRBV12-4	TRBJ1-6	15	-
CASSASGTGELFF	TGTGCCAGCAGTGCTAGCGGCACCGGGGAGCTGTTTTTT	-	TRBV6-4	TRBJ2-2	13	TRBD2
CASSLSARQGNYEQYF	TGTGCCAGCAGTTTATCGGCGAGACAGGGGAACTACGAGCAGTACTTC	-	TRBV27	TRBJ2-7	16	TRBD1
CASSDVRRGKNEQFF	TGTGCCAGCAGTGACGTTCGGAGGGGTAAGAATGAGCAGTTCTTC	-	TRBV6-4	TRBJ2-1	15	-
CASSLDSRQGLRETQYF	TGCGCCAGCAGCTTGGATTCGCGACAGGGTCTAAGGGAGACCCAGTACTTC	-	TRBV5-1	TRBJ2-5	17	TRBD1
CATSDSGPYTYEQYF	TGTGCCACCAGTGACTCGGGTCCCTACACCTACGAGCAGTACTTC	-	TRBV24-1	TRBJ2-7	15	-
CASSQDPHHDNEQFF	TGCGCCAGCAGCCAAGATCCCCACCACGACAATGAGCAGTTCTTC	many	TRBV4-3	TRBJ2-1	15	-
CASSYLLGVTAENEQFF	TGTGCCAGCAGTTACTTGTTGGGGGTTACAGCGGAGAATGAGCAGTTCTTC	few	TRBV6-2/TRBV6-3	TRBJ2-1	17	-
CASSSSSTASNYGYTF	TGTGCCAGCAGCTCCTCCTCGACAGCTTCTAACTATGGCTACACCTTC	-	TRBV7-9	TRBJ1-2	16	-